The source of this T cell receptor beta chain is a study of identical twins. At least ten counts were recorded for this clonotype. The CDR3 has 11 amino acids. V was shortened by 4 bases and J by 3 bases, with 4 bases between the two germline ends. The germline gives CDR1 LGHDT, CDR2 YNNKEL (reference sequence). TCRdb reanalysed the 5' RACE reads using MiXCR and keeps one entry per CDR3 protein. The sample has nearly 250,000 distinct CDR3 sequences; roughly 7% are singletons. These data were also filed under a second study, of yellow fever vaccine responses in identical twins.

The chain is built from TRBV3-1 and TRBJ2-7; no reliable D call. The sample consisted of memory (CD45RO+) T cells sorted from blood. The clonotype comes from a woman between 18 and 29 years old in good health. This chain's CDR3 is CASSRSYEQYF. The CDR3 DNA is TGTGCCAGCAGCCGGAGCTACGAGCAGTACTTC.